What follows are 29 T cell receptor beta chains derived from one specimen sequenced in a study of T-cell memory formation after mild COVID-19 (TCRdb year 2021). The library was made by 5' RACE. The instrument was an Illumina NovaSeq 6000. TCRdb reworked the public reads: Q25 trimming with fastp, MiXCR clone assembly, productive beta chains retained. CDR3 protein sequences are deduplicated, and each keeps its most common genes and DNA. This sample holds around 100,000 distinct CDR3 sequences; 20% to 25% were observed only once. The ten top clones hold approximately 40% of the sample. Sequenced: PBMCs or a T cell subset sorted from them (not recorded which). Every receptor here comes from a man between 18 and 29 years old who had mild COVID-19 (a few samples of this study predate the infection). The sample titles of this study are shuffled in the database, so cell type and time point are left out; the donor was told from shared clones.

This clonotype has more than one count but fewer than ten. The V and J genes are TRBV7-6 and TRBJ2-1, with a weak D call TRBD2 (5 bases). Trimming pared 1 base from V and 7 bases from J, leaving 11 bases between. This CDR3 has 14 residues. Germline values: CDR1 SGHVS, CDR2 FNYEAQ. The CDR3 is CASSLDRGWNEQFF. In DNA form, the CDR3 reads TGTGCCAGCAGCTTAGACCGGGGTTGGAATGAGCAGTTCTTC.

In this sample, this clonotype turned up a few times. This sequence joins TRBV4-1 and TRBJ1-5; tentative D call: TRBD1 (6 bases). There are 16 residues in the CDR3. V was cut by 4 bases and J by 7 bases, with 20 bases left in between. In germline, CDR1 is MGHRA, CDR2 YSYEKL. CDR3 residues: CASSLEIGTPRQPQHF. The CDR3 nucleotides are TGCGCCAGCAGCCTCGAAATCGGGACACCGCGCCAGCCCCAGCATTTT.

This clonotype was seen ten or more times. This sequence joins TRBV4-3 and TRBJ1-6; D remains unclear. Per germline, CDR1 LGHNA and CDR2 YSLEER. This CDR3 comprises 15 residues. Deletions cut 0 bases from V and 7 bases from J, with 10 bases between. The CDR3 DNA reads as TGCGCCAGCAGCCAAGATCCAGGCTGGAATTCACCCCTCCACTTT. Translation: CASSQDPGWNSPLHF.

The chain couples TRBV10-2 to TRBJ1-5; perhaps TRBD1 as D (6 bases). Germline assignment: CDR1 WSHSY and CDR2 SAAADI. V lost 6 bases to trimming and J lost 4 bases, with 13 bases between them. The CDR3 is made up of 14 amino acids. In DNA form, the CDR3 reads TGCGCCAGCAGGGCAAGGGGGGGGAATCAGCCCCAGCATTTT. It is translated as CASRARGGNQPQHF.

This clonotype is a singleton in its sample. The V call is TRBV2, the J call TRBJ2-7; perhaps TRBD2 as D (5 bases). The V gene's germline CDR1 is SNHLY and CDR2 FYNNEI. Trimming cost V 6 bases and J 3 bases, with 15 bases left between them. The CDR3 is made up of 14 amino acids. This CDR3 reads CASRPQGGFYEQYF. In nucleotides, the CDR3 is TGTGCCAGCAGACCGCAAGGCGGGTTCTACGAGCAGTACTTC.

This sequence joins TRBV29-1 and TRBJ1-1, with D maybe TRBD1 (6 bases). CDR3 length: 12 residues. V lost 1 base to trimming and J lost 9 bases, with 12 bases between them. Germline loops: CDR1 SQVTM, CDR2 ANQGSEA. CDR3 DNA: TGCAGCGTTGAAGGTGGGAGGGGGAAAGCTTTCTTT. It specifies CSVEGGRGKAFF.

The gene calls are TRBV5-5 and TRBJ2-7; D is uncertain. Trimming left V 0 bases short and J 5 bases short, with 6 bases between. The length of the CDR3 is 12 residues. Germline assignment: CDR1 SGHKS and CDR2 YYEKEE (reference sequence). The DNA for the CDR3 is TGTGCCAGCAGCTTGGTTAGGGACGAGCAGTACGTC. Encoded protein: CASSLVRDEQYV.

This clonotype turned up a few times. V and J are TRBV6-2 or TRBV6-3 and TRBJ1-5, with 9 positions matching TRBD1. Germline V CDR1 and CDR2: MNHEY, SVGEGT. After removal of 3 bases from V and 5 bases from J, the junction contained 5 bases not matched to a gene. The CDR3 extends over 15 amino acids. The CDR3 region is CASSYGTGSDQPQHF. CDR3 DNA sequence: TGTGCCAGCAGTTATGGGACAGGGAGCGATCAGCCCCAGCATTTT.

The chain recombines TRBV5-4 with TRBJ1-4; D is undetermined. V lost 0 bases and J lost 4, with 7 bases in between. This CDR3 comprises 14 residues. Per germline, CDR1 SGHNT and CDR2 YYREEE (reference sequence). The DNA for the CDR3 is TGTGCCAGCAGCTTGGGGGGAAGTAATGAAAAACTGTTTTTT. Translating gives CASSLGGSNEKLFF.

The chain is built from TRBV5-5 and TRBJ2-5, with unresolved D. The V gene lost 0 bases and the J gene lost 5 bases, with 8 bases spanning the gap. The V gene's germline CDR1 is SGHKS and CDR2 YYEKEE (reference sequence). The CDR3 is made up of 13 amino acids. The CDR3: CASSLAPIETQYF. CDR3 bases: TGTGCCAGCAGCTTGGCGCCTATCGAGACCCAGTACTTC.

The chain carries TRBV6-5 and TRBJ1-1; D may be TRBD1 (5 bases). The CDR3 contains 14 residues. Trimming left V 2 bases short and J 7 bases short, with 14 bases between. Germline CDR1 reads MNHEY; CDR2 reads SVGAGI. The chain's CDR3 is CASSYRGTLNEAFF. The DNA for the CDR3 is TGTGCCAGCAGTTACAGGGGTACCCTTAATGAAGCTTTCTTT.

This clonotype was seen more than once but under ten times. The V gene is TRBV27, the J gene TRBJ1-1; no clear D. This CDR3 region has 15 residues. In germline, CDR1 is MNHEY, CDR2 SMNVEV (reference sequence). Trimming pared 0 bases from V and 0 bases from J, leaving 8 bases between. This CDR3 is CASSLSKALNTEAFF. Written as DNA, the CDR3 is TGTGCCAGCAGTTTATCGAAGGCATTGAACACTGAAGCTTTCTTT.

The gene calls are TRBV7-8 and TRBJ2-7; 13 bases fit TRBD2. Germline V gene sequence: CDR1 SGHVS, CDR2 FQNEAQ. The V and J ends lost 4 bases and 3 bases, in that order; junction bases with no gene match: 3. CDR3 length: 15 amino acids. CDR3 amino acids: CASSYGLAGDYEQYV. As DNA, the CDR3 is TGTGCCAGCAGCTACGGACTAGCGGGGGACTACGAGCAGTACGTC.

The chain recombines TRBV7-2 with TRBJ2-7; TRBD1 agrees at 9 bases. This CDR3 spans 14 amino acids. With 5 bases clipped from V and 2 bases from J, the junction kept 4 bases outside the gene matches. The germline gives CDR1 SGHTA, CDR2 FQGNSA. CDR3 in amino acids: CASSPGTGPYEQYV. DNA for the CDR3: TGTGCCAGCAGCCCCGGGACAGGGCCCTACGAGCAGTACGTC.

This clonotype showed up just a few times. The chain links TRBV5-5 to TRBJ2-5; 7 nucleotides line up with TRBD2. Looked up from germline, CDR1 is SGHKS and CDR2 is YYEKEE (reference sequence). V trimming: 5 bases; J trimming: 3 bases; junction bases outside the gene matches: 4. This CDR3 comprises 13 residues. CDR3 residues: CASRGSGEETQYF. CDR3 DNA sequence: TGTGCCAGCAGGGGAAGCGGGGAAGAGACCCAGTACTTC.

This clonotype has a handful of counts. V and J are TRBV6-6 and TRBJ2-5; no firm D call. Between the trimmed V and J ends, which lost 2 bases and 3 bases, there was a span of 10 bases. Germline V gene data show CDR1 as MNHNY and CDR2 as SVGAGI (reference sequence). The CDR3 contains 14 residues. CDR3 region: CASSYMATKETQYF. In DNA, the CDR3 is TGTGCCAGCAGTTACATGGCTACTAAAGAGACCCAGTACTTC.

The rearrangement uses TRBV7-8 and TRBJ2-1; D is unclear. V lost 3 bases and J lost 6, with 6 bases in between. This CDR3 has 12 amino acids. CDR1 is SGHVS and CDR2 is FQNEAQ in the germline V gene. CDR3 loop: CASSFWVNEQFF. CDR3 in DNA: TGTGCCAGCAGCTTCTGGGTCAATGAGCAGTTCTTC.

A few counts support this clonotype. The chain uses TRBV19 and TRBJ1-2, with TRBD1 as a possible D gene (6 bases). Trimming shortened V by 7 bases and J by 4 bases, and 19 bases separated the two germline ends. CDR3 length: 15 residues. The germline V gene encodes CDR1 LNHDA and CDR2 SQIVND (reference sequence). CDR3 protein: CASMWGATGTYGYTF. DNA of the CDR3: TGTGCCAGTATGTGGGGAGCAACAGGGACCTATGGCTACACCTTC.

The chain joins TRBV7-9 to TRBJ2-7; maybe TRBD1 (5 bases). The V end lost 4 bases, the J end lost 2 bases, and 9 bases lay between the germline ends. CDR3 length: 13 amino acids. Germline V gives CDR1 SEHNR, CDR2 FQNEAQ (reference sequence). The CDR3 here is CASSSDSPYEQYV. CDR3 coding DNA: TGTGCCAGCAGCTCCGACAGCCCCTACGAGCAGTACGTC.

This clonotype has just a few counts. V gene TRBV5-1 combines with J gene TRBJ2-7; either TRBD1 or TRBD2 may fit D (5 bases each). Per the germline V gene, CDR1 is SGHRS and CDR2 is YFSETQ. Trimming stripped 3 bases from V and 5 bases from J, with 15 bases between. The length of the CDR3 is 14 residues. Here the CDR3 DNA reads TGCGCCAGCAGCTCGGGGCAGGGATCCAACGAGCAGTACTTC. It specifies CASSSGQGSNEQYF. The variable domain in full, completed from reference TRBV5-1 and TRBJ2-7, reads KAGVTQTPRYLIKTRGQQVTLSCSPISGHRSVSWYQQTPGQGLQFLFEYFSETQRNKGNFPGRFSGRQFSNSRSEMNVSTLELGDSALYLCASSSGQGSNEQYFGPGTRLTVT.

The chain joins TRBV7-6 to TRBJ2-3; a possible D gene is TRBD2 (6 bases). V dropped 1 base and J dropped 6 bases, with 14 bases sitting between them. CDR1 SGHVS and CDR2 FNYEAQ come from the germline V gene. The CDR3 extends over 15 amino acids. The chain's CDR3 is CASSLERGRWDTQYF. The CDR3, as DNA: TGTGCCAGCAGCTTAGAACGGGGGAGGTGGGATACGCAGTATTTT.

This clonotype was counted between two and nine times. The chain carries TRBV7-9 and TRBJ2-5; 10 bases fit TRBD2. Germline trimming cut 3 bases from V and 5 bases from J; bases unmatched to any gene: 9. This CDR3 comprises 16 residues. CDR1 and CDR2 (germline): SEHNR, FQNEAQ (reference sequence). CDR3 residues: CASSFGLAGVRETQYF. For the CDR3, the DNA is TGTGCCAGCAGCTTCGGTCTAGCGGGGGTACGGGAGACCCAGTACTTC.

This clonotype was seen a handful of times. The rearrangement links TRBV27 to TRBJ2-2; 7 nucleotides align to TRBD1. CDR3 length: 17 amino acids. Trimming cost V 6 bases and J 4 bases; bases outside gene matches: 14. Germline V gives CDR1 MNHEY, CDR2 SMNVEV (reference sequence). CDR3 nucleotides: TGTGCCAGCAGCTATCGGAAGGACAGGTGGACCACCGGGGAGCTGTTTTTT. This gives the protein CASSYRKDRWTTGELFF.

The V gene is TRBV27, the J gene TRBJ2-3; TRBD2 agrees at 14 bases. The CDR3 has 20 amino acids. The germline V gene encodes CDR1 MNHEY and CDR2 SMNVEV (reference sequence). After removal of 4 bases from V and 2 bases from J, the junction contained 14 bases not matched to a gene. The CDR3 spells CASSSYAGTSGGTDTDTQYF. DNA for the CDR3: TGTGCCAGCAGTTCTTACGCCGGGACTAGCGGGGGCACGGACACAGATACGCAGTATTTT.

This clonotype appeared a few times. V is TRBV5-6 and J is TRBJ2-7; the D gene could be TRBD1 or TRBD2 (5 bases each). The V gene lost 3 bases and the J gene lost 5 bases, with 15 bases spanning the gap. Per germline, CDR1 SGHDT and CDR2 YYEEEE. The CDR3 runs to 14 residues. CDR3 in amino acids: CASSWLGGKNEQYF. The CDR3 bases are TGTGCCAGCAGCTGGCTTGGGGGAAAGAACGAGCAGTACTTC.

V gene TRBV2 combines with J gene TRBJ1-3; TRBD1 is a possible D gene (5 bases). CDR3 size: 13 residues. Looked up from germline, CDR1 is SNHLY and CDR2 is FYNNEI. Deletions cut 8 bases from V and 8 bases from J, with 16 bases between. The CDR3 bases are TGTGCCAGCCTGGGACCTTATGCTGACACCATATATTTT. Amino acid sequence: CASLGPYADTIYF.

The rearrangement joins TRBV7-9 to TRBJ1-2, with D hard to call. This CDR3 is 13 amino acids long. The germline V and J ends were trimmed by 6 bases and 6 bases, with 14 bases remaining between them. Germline loops: CDR1 SEHNR, CDR2 FQNEAQ (reference sequence). The CDR3 here is CASSRPDVDGYTF. As DNA, the CDR3 is TGTGCCAGCAGTCGTCCGGACGTGGATGGCTACACCTTC.

This clonotype was observed a few times. The chain is built from TRBV11-2 and TRBJ2-7; D is possibly TRBD1 (6 bases). V lost 5 bases and J lost 4, with 12 bases in between. CDR3 length: 13 residues. Looked up from germline, CDR1 is SGHAT and CDR2 is FQNNGV. CDR3 protein: CASSHGTPYEQYV. The CDR3 DNA sequence: TGTGCCAGCAGCCACGGGACACCTTACGAGCAGTACGTC.

This clonotype has just a few counts. The chain employs TRBV29-1 and TRBJ2-1, with D possibly matching TRBD2 (7 bases). The CDR3 covers 15 residues. Trimming took 4 bases from V and 4 from J, leaving 17 bases between them. Germline V CDR1 and CDR2: SQVTM, ANQGSEA. CDR3 in DNA: TGCAGCGTTGGGGGGGGACAACCTTTATACAATGAGCAGTTCTTC. Amino acids: CSVGGGQPLYNEQFF.